This T cell receptor (beta chain) was sequenced in a study of human T cells and chemical hapten exposure. This clonotype appeared many times. Described time point: patch test 1, 2 weeks after DPC sensitization. Treatment noted: therapeutic diphenylcyclopropenone sensitization with weekly scalp DPC. Blood draws came before every patch-test application. Before extraction, the whole blood was not fractionated, and total RNA was taken from it. TCRdb reprocessed the RACE reads via MiXCR and lists one record per CDR3 protein. Of 75,000 to 95,000 distinct CDR3 sequences in the sample, about 12% were seen once. CDR3 length: 13 residues. Trimming removed 5 bases from V and 8 bases from J, with 13 bases in between. The V gene's germline CDR1 is SNHLY and CDR2 FYNNEI.

The starting material was whole blood, obtained in connection with sensitization to the hapten diphenylcyclopropenone (DPC). The clonotype comes from a woman aged 60-75 years with alopecia areata. Some clones in this sample may be carry-over from other donors' samples. This chain links TRBV2 with TRBJ2-4, with D unclear. CDR3 sequence reads: CASSPGQVDIQYF. Written as DNA, the CDR3 is TGTGCCAGCAGTCCCGGCCAGGTGGACATTCAGTACTTC.